The TCR beta chain under discussion was sequenced for a study of blood T cell repertoires in COVID-19. Study as a whole: From the United States, Italy and Spain came samples of acute and convalescent COVID-19. Nucleic acid was either cDNA or gDNA, and it came from T cells, B-cell-depleted T cells, or PBMCs.

The CDR3 totals 16 residues. V shed 1 base, J shed 0 bases, and the junction held 5 bases outside the gene matches. Germline V gene data show CDR1 as SGHRS and CDR2 as YFSETQ. Profiled with immunoSEQ multiplex PCR; TCRdb holds only in-frame clones, not every one. Among approximately 190,000 clones listed, about 90% were seen once. Sequencing input: peripheral blood. The J gene is TRBJ2-5, the V gene TRBV5-1; 8 nucleotides align to TRBD2. The source is a man aged 55 to 70 with active or convalescent COVID-19. The CDR3 coding sequence is TGCGCCAGCAGCTTGATGGTAGCGGGGAACCAAGAGACCCAGTACTTC. Amino acids: CASSLMVAGNQETQYF.